A single sample gave rise to the 26 T cell receptor beta chains below, sequenced in a study of T-cell memory formation after mild COVID-19. TCRdb re-called the 5' RACE reads through MiXCR, storing one row per CDR3 protein. The data contain 300,000 to 400,000 distinct CDR3 sequences, approximately 12% of them singletons. Sequencing was performed on PBMCs or a T cell subset sorted from them (not recorded which). Receptor source: a man between 18 and 35 years old who had mild COVID-19 (a few samples of this study predate the infection). Cell type and time point are not known.

This clonotype was observed a few times. The gene calls are TRBV10-1 and TRBJ2-5; D may be TRBD2 (6 bases). The V end lost 2 bases, the J end lost 8 bases, and 12 bases lay between the germline ends. Germline CDR1 and CDR2: WNHNN and SYGVQD (reference sequence). This CDR3 spans 13 amino acids. This chain's CDR3 is CASSEATSSTQYF. The CDR3 DNA sequence: TGCGCCAGCAGTGAGGCGACTAGTAGTACCCAGTACTTC.

The V and J genes are TRBV10-3 and TRBJ2-2; D possibly corresponds to TRBD1 (5 bases). This CDR3 comprises 16 residues. Per germline, CDR1 ENHRY and CDR2 SYGVKD. Between the trimmed V and J ends, which lost 8 bases and 0 bases, there was a span of 16 bases. CDR3: CAIPSETDANTGELFF. The CDR3 DNA follows: TGTGCCATCCCCAGTGAGACAGACGCGAACACCGGGGAGCTGTTTTTT.

The chain employs TRBV7-3 and TRBJ2-1; TRBD2 aligns across 7 bases. The trim removed 4 bases at V and 9 bases at J, leaving 6 bases unmatched. The CDR3 has 13 amino acids. The germline gives CDR1 SGHTA, CDR2 FQGTGA. The CDR3 protein is CASSSGTNSEQFF. The CDR3 DNA is TGTGCCAGCAGCTCCGGGACTAATAGTGAGCAGTTCTTC.

This clonotype came up many times. The V call is TRBV5-4, the J call TRBJ2-3; D is ambiguous. V shed 4 bases and J shed 5 bases, with 11 bases lying between them. This CDR3 has 13 amino acids. Germline lookup yields CDR1 SGHNT and CDR2 YYREEE (reference sequence). The CDR3 DNA follows: TGTGCCAGCAGCGGGTCCTGGGGAGATACGCAGTATTTT. Its translation is CASSGSWGDTQYF.

The chain links TRBV12-3 or TRBV12-4 to TRBJ2-3; D tentatively reads TRBD1 or TRBD2 (5 bases each). Trimming shortened V by 8 bases and J by 9 bases, and 21 bases separated the two germline ends. This CDR3 is 14 amino acids long. CDR3 residues: CASGGTVKTGTQYF. The CDR3 nucleotides are TGTGCCAGCGGTGGGACCGTCAAAACGGGCACGCAGTATTTT.

This clonotype was recorded a few times. The chain combines TRBV10-2 with TRBJ1-5, with TRBD1 as a possible D gene (6 bases). In germline, CDR1 is WSHSY, CDR2 SAAADI. This CDR3 comprises 17 residues. The V end was cut by 6 bases, the J end by 0 bases, with 18 bases between. Written as DNA, the CDR3 is TGCGCCAGCAGCCCCCAACAGGGCCCCTATAGCAATCAGCCCCAGCATTTT. This translates into CASSPQQGPYSNQPQHF.

The chain joins TRBV28 to TRBJ2-3, with D perhaps TRBD1 or TRBD2 (6 bases each). Germline lookup yields CDR1 MDHEN and CDR2 SYDVKM. With 2 bases removed from V and 5 bases from J, the gap between germline ends came to 11 bases. The CDR3 is made up of 14 amino acids. The CDR3 loop is CASSLGGTKDTQYF. The CDR3 coding sequence is TGTGCCAGCAGTTTAGGGGGGACAAAAGATACGCAGTATTTT.

This clonotype was detected a few times. CDR3 residues: CASSETGGGEQFF. The CDR3 DNA is TGTGCCAGCAGCGAGACAGGGGGGGGTGAGCAGTTCTTC. This chain uses TRBV9 with TRBJ2-1, with TRBD1 matching over 9 bases. The germline CDR1 and CDR2 sequences are SGDLS and YYNGEE. J gave up 9 bases and V 3 bases, and 4 bases lay outside the gene matches. The CDR3 has 13 amino acids.

The sample holds a few counts of this clonotype. The CDR3 DNA is TGCGCCAGCAGCTTGTGGCTTTTACAGGGGTTTAACAATGAGCAGTTCTTC. Protein sequence: CASSLWLLQGFNNEQFF. The chain couples TRBV5-1 to TRBJ2-1; 7 bases are shared with TRBD1. Germline V gene data show CDR1 as SGHRS and CDR2 as YFSETQ. The CDR3 is 17 amino acids. V dropped 1 base and J dropped 5; count of bases not matched to a gene: 12.

This clonotype was seen a handful of times. The chain recombines TRBV4-1 with TRBJ2-3; unclear D gene. The V gene lost 1 base and the J gene lost 5 bases, with 13 bases spanning the gap. Germline CDR1 MGHRA, CDR2 YSYEKL. The CDR3 is 15 residues long. DNA of the CDR3: TGCGCCAGCAGCCAAGTCCGACCCGAGAGAGATACGCAGTATTTT. Amino acid sequence: CASSQVRPERDTQYF.

The rearrangement joins TRBV18 to TRBJ2-1; 9 positions agree with TRBD2. J lost 7 bases, V lost 6 bases, and 4 bases had no gene match. CDR1 is KGHSH and CDR2 is LQKENI in the germline V gene. This CDR3 spans 13 amino acids. CDR3 DNA: TGTGCCAGCTCGCGGGGGGGCCTAAATGAGCAGTTCTTC. Translated, it gives CASSRGGLNEQFF.

The chain links TRBV7-2 to TRBJ2-1, with D possibly being TRBD2 (6 bases). The V gene's germline CDR1 is SGHTA and CDR2 FQGNSA. The CDR3 length is 15 residues. V gave up 6 bases and J gave up 8 bases, with 20 bases separating them. Here the CDR3 DNA reads TGTGCCAGCAGTCCCACTTGGGCGGGGCGCGATGAGCAGTTCTTC. Translated, it gives CASSPTWAGRDEQFF.

This clonotype occurred a few times. V is TRBV5-1 and J is TRBJ1-6, with 7 bases fitting TRBD1. V shed 4 bases, J shed 5 bases, and the junction held 9 bases outside the gene matches. This CDR3 spans 16 amino acids. Germline V gives CDR1 SGHRS, CDR2 YFSETQ. The CDR3 sequence: CASSPVGGGNNSPLHF. The DNA of the CDR3 is TGCGCCAGCAGCCCGGTAGGAGGGGGCAATAATTCACCCCTCCACTTT.

There are a few counts of this clonotype. The rearrangement joins TRBV21-1 to TRBJ2-7. TRBV21-1 is a pseudogene. The CDR3 contains 11 residues. CDR3 nucleotide sequence: TGTGCCACGCGGCATGGCACCGGGCAGTACGTC. Residues: CATRHGTGQYV.

The sample holds a few counts of this clonotype. The chain couples TRBV19 to TRBJ1-1; D is unresolved. This CDR3 has 14 residues. Trimming cost V 6 bases and J 1 base, with 12 bases left between them. Germline lookup yields CDR1 LNHDA and CDR2 SQIVND (reference sequence). CDR3 in amino acids: CASSRREANTEAFF. The DNA of the CDR3 is TGTGCCAGTAGCCGGCGAGAGGCGAACACTGAAGCTTTCTTT. Variable domain in full (rest from reference TRBV19 and TRBJ1-1): DGGITQSPKYLFRKEGQNVTLSCEQNLNHDAMYWYRQDPGQGLRLIYYSQIVNDFQKGDIAEGYSVSREKKESFPLTVTSAQKNPTAFYLCASSRREANTEAFFGQGTRLTVV.

This clonotype was recorded at least ten times. This sequence joins TRBV6-6 and TRBJ1-2, with D possibly matching TRBD1 (5 bases). V lost 6 bases to trimming and J lost 2 bases, with 10 bases between them. CDR1 is MNHNY, CDR2 SVGAGI, per germline (reference sequence). This CDR3 has 13 residues. CDR3 coding DNA: TGTGCCAGCAGGGGAGGGGAAAACTATGGCTACACCTTC. Its translation: CASRGGENYGYTF.

Many counts were recorded for this clonotype. The J gene is TRBJ2-1, the V gene TRBV7-6, with D possibly called TRBD1 or TRBD2 (5 bases each). The germline V gene has CDR1 SGHVS and CDR2 FNYEAQ. The CDR3 has 15 residues. Trimming shortened V by 4 bases and J by 6 bases, and 16 bases separated the two germline ends. CDR3 DNA: TGTGCCAGCAGCTCACCAGGGTCGGGGAGCAATGAGCAGTTCTTC. It yields the protein CASSSPGSGSNEQFF.

The chain links TRBV2 to TRBJ1-2, with D perhaps matching TRBD1 (6 bases). V gave up 6 bases and J gave up 2 bases, with 10 bases separating them. Germline V CDR1 and CDR2: SNHLY, FYNNEI. The CDR3 runs 13 residues. CDR3 sequence: CASSAGQNYGYTF. CDR3 nucleotide sequence: TGTGCCAGCAGCGCTGGACAGAACTATGGCTACACCTTC.

The chain employs TRBV19 and TRBJ1-4; no definite D call. From germline, CDR1 is LNHDA and CDR2 SQIVND (reference sequence). Trimming pared 6 bases from V and 5 bases from J, leaving 13 bases between. This CDR3 has 14 amino acids. In nucleotides, the CDR3 is TGTGCCAGTAGCGAGGAATACTCGAATGAAAAACTGTTTTTT. Translation gives CASSEEYSNEKLFF.

The chain is built from TRBV12-3 or TRBV12-4 and TRBJ2-4; 7 bases agree with TRBD1. CDR3 length: 15 residues. V lost 6 bases, J lost 3 bases, and 8 bases stayed unmatched. The CDR3 coding sequence is TGTGCCAGCAGCGGGACAGAACCGTACAAAAACATTCAGTACTTC. It is translated as CASSGTEPYKNIQYF.

The rearrangement joins TRBV7-2 to TRBJ2-2; 7 bases match TRBD2. Germline loops: CDR1 SGHTA, CDR2 FQGNSA. The V gene end was trimmed by 5 bases and the J gene end by 5 bases; junction bases not matched to a gene: 5. This CDR3 is built from 14 residues. CDR3 DNA: TGTGCCAGCAGCCCCGGGACTACGACCGGGGAGCTGTTTTTT. It translates to CASSPGTTTGELFF.

This clonotype was seen a handful of times. The chain recombines TRBV6-6 with TRBJ2-7; D is uncertain. V gave up 8 bases and J gave up 1 base, with 9 bases separating them. CDR1 and CDR2 (germline): MNHNY, SVGAGI (reference sequence). CDR3 length: 12 amino acids. CDR3: CASGRASYEQYF. The DNA of the CDR3 is TGTGCCAGCGGCCGTGCTTCCTACGAGCAGTACTTC.

Here the CDR3 reads CSVQLFSSGGDEQYV. CDR3 in DNA: TGCAGCGTACAACTTTTTAGTAGCGGGGGGGACGAGCAGTACGTC. The chain couples TRBV29-1 to TRBJ2-7, with TRBD2 identical over 11 bases. CDR1 and CDR2 from the germline V gene are SQVTM and ANQGSEA. The CDR3 spans 15 residues. The trim removed 6 bases at V and 5 bases at J, leaving 12 bases unmatched.

The gene calls are TRBV7-9 and TRBJ2-6, with D hard to call. Per the germline V gene, CDR1 is SEHNR and CDR2 is FQNEAQ (reference sequence). The V gene lost 1 base and the J gene lost 0 bases, with 10 bases spanning the gap. The CDR3 totals 17 residues. For the CDR3, the DNA is TGTGCCAGCAGCTTAGGCCCTCAGGCCTCTGGGGCCAACGTCCTGACTTTC. Its protein product is CASSLGPQASGANVLTF.

This clonotype was seen a few times. V gene TRBV4-3 combines with J gene TRBJ2-5; no clear D gene. Germline CDR1 and CDR2: LGHNA and YSLEER. The V end lost 2 bases, the J end lost 5 bases, and 9 bases lay between the germline ends. The CDR3 spans 13 residues. The CDR3 bases are TGCGCCAGCAGCCAAAGTGAGGCGGAGACCCAGTACTTC. It yields the protein CASSQSEAETQYF.

The chain links TRBV7-9 to TRBJ1-4; the D gene is possibly TRBD1 (6 bases). V lost 5 bases to trimming and J lost 6 bases, with 16 bases between them. CDR3 length: 15 amino acids. Looked up from germline, CDR1 is SEHNR and CDR2 is FQNEAQ (reference sequence). CDR3 protein: CASSALQGWDEKLFF. CDR3 sequence (DNA): TGTGCCAGCAGCGCCTTACAGGGCTGGGATGAAAAACTGTTTTTT.